The T cell receptor (beta chain) described here comes from a study of T-cell memory formation after mild COVID-19. Looking at the study overall: In these data, TCR clusters were largely donor specific. The study, taken as a whole, reports: In pre-infection memory, a portion of responding clones appeared, which suggested that cross-reactive memory joined.

TCRdb re-called the 5' RACE reads with MiXCR, one entry per CDR3 protein. Of some 290,000 distinct CDR3 sequences listed, around 15% are singletons. This clonotype was found a few times. Its antigen remains unidentified. The germline gives CDR1 MGHRA, CDR2 YSYEKL. Trimming stripped 1 base from V and 0 bases from J, with 4 bases between. This CDR3 is built from 14 residues. This TCR was sampled from a young man who had mild COVID-19 (a few samples of this study predate the infection). Cell type and time point are not known. The sequenced sample was PBMCs or a T cell subset sorted from them (not recorded which). The genes are TRBV4-1 and TRBJ1-3; D uncertain. CDR3 sequence (DNA): TGCGCCAGCAGCCAAGCTTACTCTGGAAACACCATATATTTT. Translated: CASSQAYSGNTIYF.